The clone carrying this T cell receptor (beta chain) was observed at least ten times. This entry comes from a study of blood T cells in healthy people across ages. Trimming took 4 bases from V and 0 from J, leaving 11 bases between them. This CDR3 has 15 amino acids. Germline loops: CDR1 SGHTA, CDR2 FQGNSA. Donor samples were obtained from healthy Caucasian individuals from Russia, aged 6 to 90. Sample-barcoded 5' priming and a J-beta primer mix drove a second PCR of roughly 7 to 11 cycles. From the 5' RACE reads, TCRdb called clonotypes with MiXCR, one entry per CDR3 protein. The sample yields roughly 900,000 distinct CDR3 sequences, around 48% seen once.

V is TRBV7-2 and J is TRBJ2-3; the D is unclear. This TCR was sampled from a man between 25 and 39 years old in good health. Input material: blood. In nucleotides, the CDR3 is TGTGCCAGCAGCTCTGATTTGGGGAGCACAGATACGCAGTATTTT. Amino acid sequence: CASSSDLGSTDTQYF.